The 12 T cell receptor beta chains given below trace back to one sample, sequenced in a study of OX40 agonist ivuxolimab in advanced cancers. Assay used: immunoSEQ multiplex PCR; TCRdb lists only in-frame clones, some missing. This table holds 53,000 or so clones, roughly 84% found once. Sequencing used CD4+ or CD8+ T cells sorted from blood, obtained in a trial of the OX40 agonist ivuxolimab. These TCRs come from an adult with an advanced solid tumor such as melanoma, head and neck, liver or kidney cancer.

This clone was seen only a few times. CDR3 residues: CASTTKGNTEAFF. CDR3 DNA sequence: TGTGCCAGCACCACTAAGGGGAACACTGAAGCTTTCTTT. V gene TRBV6-5 combines with J gene TRBJ1-1; D is unresolved. There are 13 residues in the CDR3. Germline V lookup: CDR1 MNHEY, CDR2 SVGAGI. V was clipped by 7 bases and J by 1 base, with 10 bases between them.

This clone is labeled medium-sized. The chain links TRBV7-8 to TRBJ2-5; TRBD2 aligns across 12 bases. CDR1 SGHVS and CDR2 FQNEAQ come from the germline V gene. With V trimmed by 1 base and J by 5 bases, 8 bases remained unmatched. The CDR3 is 17 amino acids. CDR3 amino acids: CASSLGPSGRVRETQYF. CDR3 DNA sequence: TGTGCCAGCAGCTTAGGGCCTAGCGGGAGGGTTCGGGAGACCCAGTACTTC.

The chain links TRBV7-6 to TRBJ2-1, with 7 bases matching TRBD2. J was trimmed by 5 bases and V by 0 bases; bases with no gene match: 7. Germline V gene lookup returns CDR1 SGHVS and CDR2 FNYEAQ. The CDR3 spans 16 residues. The CDR3 protein is CASSLAGEGRHNEQFF. In DNA form, the CDR3 reads TGTGCCAGCAGCTTAGCTGGGGAGGGCCGTCACAATGAGCAGTTCTTC. Combining the CDR3 with reference TRBV7-6 and TRBJ2-1 gives the whole variable domain GAGVSQSPRYKVTKRGQDVALRCDPISGHVSLYWYRQALGQGPEFLTYFNYEAQQDKSGLPNDRFSAERPEGSISTLTIQRTEQRDSAMYRCASSLAGEGRHNEQFFGPGTRLTVL.

The chain recombines TRBV30 with TRBJ2-6; D is unresolved. CDR1 and CDR2 (germline): GTSNPN, SVGIG (reference sequence). The length of the CDR3 is 16 residues. The ends were cut back, 0 bases at V and 0 bases at J, with 9 bases in the middle. CDR3 residues: CAWSVYFNSGANVLTF. Here the CDR3 DNA reads TGTGCCTGGAGTGTATATTTCAACTCTGGGGCCAACGTCCTGACTTTC.

This chain links TRBV7-9 with TRBJ1-2; D remains ambiguous. Germline loops: CDR1 SEHNR, CDR2 FQNEAQ (reference sequence). V lost 5 bases to trimming and J lost 1 base, with 5 bases between them. There are 12 residues in the CDR3. The CDR3 protein is CASSIDNYGYTF. CDR3 nucleotide sequence: TGTGCCAGCAGCATCGATAACTATGGCTACACCTTC. The entire variable domain, with the rest obtained from reference TRBV7-9 and TRBJ1-2, is as follows: DTGVSQNPRHKITKRGQNVTFRCDPISEHNRLYWYRQTLGQGPEFLTYFQNEAQLEKSRLLSDRFSAERPKGSFSTLEIQRTEQGDSAMYLCASSIDNYGYTFGSGTRLTVV.

The rearrangement joins TRBV6-1 to TRBJ2-1, with TRBD1 matching 8 bases. CDR1 is MNHNS, CDR2 SASEGT, per germline. The CDR3 covers 13 residues. After removal of 10 bases from V and 9 bases from J, the junction contained 11 bases not matched to a gene. The CDR3 spells CAIQPGQDSEQFF. The CDR3 coding sequence is TGTGCCATCCAGCCGGGACAGGATAGTGAGCAGTTCTTC.

Only one count was recorded for this clone. The rearrangement uses TRBV4-2 and TRBJ1-3, with unresolved D. The CDR3 covers 12 residues. V lost 6 bases, J lost 4 bases, and 7 bases lay in between. CDR1 is LGHNA and CDR2 is YNFKEQ in the germline V gene. The CDR3 sequence: CASSHPGNTIYF. The CDR3 nucleotides are TGTGCCAGCAGTCATCCGGGAAACACCATATATTTT.

The chain recombines TRBV30 with TRBJ1-1; D is uncertain. CDR3 length: 13 amino acids. CDR1 is GTSNPN and CDR2 is SVGIG in the germline V gene (reference sequence). The V and J ends lost 5 bases and 0 bases respectively, with 10 bases between them. The CDR3 loop reads CAWARLMNTEAFF. CDR3 DNA: TGTGCCTGGGCTCGACTGATGAACACTGAAGCTTTCTTT.

This clone was found a few times. J is TRBJ2-7 and V is TRBV6-1; D not resolved. The CDR3 is 11 amino acids. Germline V gene sequence: CDR1 MNHNS, CDR2 SASEGT. V lost 8 bases, J lost 4 bases, and 9 bases lay in between. The CDR3 sequence is CASVTAYEQYF. CDR3 sequence (DNA): TGTGCCAGCGTTACCGCGTACGAGCAGTACTTC.

This chain connects TRBV2 to TRBJ2-1, with 8 bases fitting TRBD2. Germline V lookup: CDR1 SNHLY, CDR2 FYNNEI. The CDR3 consists of 15 residues. V gave up 7 bases and J gave up 9 bases; unmatched junction bases: 14. The CDR3 nucleotides read TGTGCCAGCAAGGCTCCGGGGGGGGTTCCTGGTGAGCAGTTCTTC. It encodes CASKAPGGVPGEQFF.

This sequence joins TRBV19 and TRBJ2-5, with 11 bases lining up with TRBD2. The CDR3 has 14 residues. Germline V gene sequence: CDR1 LNHDA, CDR2 SQIVND (reference sequence). V gave up 10 bases and J gave up 1 base; unmatched junction bases: 5. The CDR3 sequence: CATSGLAAQETQYF. CDR3 nucleotide sequence: TGTGCCACCTCGGGACTAGCGGCCCAAGAGACCCAGTACTTC.

This rearrangement joins TRBV2 to TRBJ1-2, with D maybe TRBD1 (6 bases). Germline V lookup: CDR1 SNHLY, CDR2 FYNNEI. The CDR3 runs 14 residues. V dropped 5 bases and J dropped 4 bases, with 14 bases sitting between them. The CDR3 DNA is TGTGCCAGCAGTTCCGGACAGACTCGCTATGGCTACACCTTC. Translating it yields CASSSGQTRYGYTF.